The sequence of this T cell receptor beta chain was determined in a study of naive and memory T cell subsets. Study-level points and caveats: Possibly reflecting memory cells re-expressing CD45RA, a few larger clonotypes occurred in naive repertoires, especially CD8.

Two oligonucleotides, mixed equimolar, formed the beta constant-region primer covering TRBC1 and TRBC2. The ligated cDNA underwent four PCR rounds using SP2 and nested alpha and beta constant-region primers. TCRdb itself ran the UMI-ligation and nested PCR reads through MiXCR, one entry per CDR3 protein. This sample yields 80,000 to 95,000 distinct CDR3 sequences, of which around 9% are seen a single time; about 1.3% belongs to the top ten. Germline V gene data show CDR1 as LGHDT and CDR2 as YNNKEL (reference sequence). V shed 5 bases and J shed 0 bases, with 14 bases lying between them. This CDR3 region has 15 residues. This clonotype was counted a few times. Its antigen is currently unknown. Cells stained for CD3, CD4, CD8, CD45RA and CD27 were sorted into four subsets.

This clonotype was obtained from a human donor in good health. This chain joins TRBV3-1 and TRBJ2-7, with D hard to call. Sequencing used naive CD8+ T cells from blood. This chain's CDR3 is CASSTTLDRSYEQYF. CDR3 nucleotide sequence: TGTGCCAGCAGCACTACACTGGACCGCTCCTACGAGCAGTACTTC.